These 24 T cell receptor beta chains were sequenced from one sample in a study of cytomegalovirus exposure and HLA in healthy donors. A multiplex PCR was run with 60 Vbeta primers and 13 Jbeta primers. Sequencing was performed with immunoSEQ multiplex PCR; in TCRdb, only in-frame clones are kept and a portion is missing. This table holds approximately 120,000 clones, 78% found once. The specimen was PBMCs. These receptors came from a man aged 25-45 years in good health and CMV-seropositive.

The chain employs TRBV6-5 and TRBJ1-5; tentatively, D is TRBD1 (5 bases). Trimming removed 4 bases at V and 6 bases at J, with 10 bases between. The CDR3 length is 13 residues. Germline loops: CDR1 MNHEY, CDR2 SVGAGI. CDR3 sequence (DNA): TGTGCCAGCAGTTTGGGAGGGGCTCAGCCCCAGCATTTT. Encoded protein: CASSLGGAQPQHF.

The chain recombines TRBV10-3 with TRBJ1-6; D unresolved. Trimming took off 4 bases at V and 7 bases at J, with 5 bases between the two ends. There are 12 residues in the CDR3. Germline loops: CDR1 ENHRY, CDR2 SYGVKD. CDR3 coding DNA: TGTGCCATCAGTGGAAGCAATTCACCCCTCCACTTT. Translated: CAISGSNSPLHF.

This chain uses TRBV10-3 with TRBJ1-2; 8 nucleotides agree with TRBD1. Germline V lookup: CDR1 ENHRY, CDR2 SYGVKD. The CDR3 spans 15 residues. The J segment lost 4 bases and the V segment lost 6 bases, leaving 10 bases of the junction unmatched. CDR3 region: CAISGDRGRSYGYTF. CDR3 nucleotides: TGTGCCATCAGCGGCGACAGGGGCCGGAGCTATGGCTACACCTTC.

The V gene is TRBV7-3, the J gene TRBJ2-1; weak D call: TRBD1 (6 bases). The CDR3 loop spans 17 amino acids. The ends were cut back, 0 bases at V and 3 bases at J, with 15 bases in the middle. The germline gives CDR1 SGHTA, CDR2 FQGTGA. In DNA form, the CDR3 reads TGTGCCAGCAGCTTAACTCCCTTAGGGGGAGTCTACAATGAGCAGTTCTTC. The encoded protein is CASSLTPLGGVYNEQFF.

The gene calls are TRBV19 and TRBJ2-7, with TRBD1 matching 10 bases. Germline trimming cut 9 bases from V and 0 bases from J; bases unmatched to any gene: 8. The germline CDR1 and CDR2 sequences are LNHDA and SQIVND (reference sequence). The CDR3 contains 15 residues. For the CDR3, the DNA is TGTGCCAGCGCCCTGGGACAGGGGATCTCCTACGAGCAGTACTTC. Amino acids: CASALGQGISYEQYF.

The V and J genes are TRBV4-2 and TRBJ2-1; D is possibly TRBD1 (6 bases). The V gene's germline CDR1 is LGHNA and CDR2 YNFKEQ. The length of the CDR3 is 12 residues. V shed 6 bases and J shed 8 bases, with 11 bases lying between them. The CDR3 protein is CASRGSGDEQFF. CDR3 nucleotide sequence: TGTGCCAGCAGAGGCTCAGGGGATGAGCAGTTCTTC.

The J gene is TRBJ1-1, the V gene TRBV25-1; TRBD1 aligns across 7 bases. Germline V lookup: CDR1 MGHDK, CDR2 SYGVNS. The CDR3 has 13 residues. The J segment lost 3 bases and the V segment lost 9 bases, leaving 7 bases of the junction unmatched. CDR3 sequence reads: CASLPGGHTEAFF. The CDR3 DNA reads TGTGCCAGTCTTCCAGGGGGTCACACTGAAGCTTTCTTT. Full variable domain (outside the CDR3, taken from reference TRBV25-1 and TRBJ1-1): EADIYQTPRYLVIGTGKKITLECSQTMGHDKMYWYQQDPGMELHLIHYSYGVNSTEKGDLSSESTVSRIRTEHFPLTLESARPSHTSQYLCASLPGGHTEAFFGQGTRLTVV.

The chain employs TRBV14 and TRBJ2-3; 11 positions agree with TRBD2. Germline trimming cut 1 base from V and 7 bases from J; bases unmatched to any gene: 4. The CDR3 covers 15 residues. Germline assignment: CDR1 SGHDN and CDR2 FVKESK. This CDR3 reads CASSQGLAGLNTQYF. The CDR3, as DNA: TGTGCCAGCAGCCAAGGACTAGCGGGACTCAATACGCAGTATTTT.

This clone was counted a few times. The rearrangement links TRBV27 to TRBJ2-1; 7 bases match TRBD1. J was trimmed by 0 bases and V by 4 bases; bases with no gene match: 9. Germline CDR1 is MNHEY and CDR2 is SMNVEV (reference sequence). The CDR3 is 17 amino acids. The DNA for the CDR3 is TGTGCCAGCAGTTCAGAAGGGGGCCTGAGCTCCTACAATGAGCAGTTCTTC. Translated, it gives CASSSEGGLSSYNEQFF.

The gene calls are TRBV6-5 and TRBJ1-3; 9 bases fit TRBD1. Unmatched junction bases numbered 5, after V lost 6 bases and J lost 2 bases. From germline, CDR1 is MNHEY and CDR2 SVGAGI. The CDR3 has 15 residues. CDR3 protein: CASSRQGEAGNTIYF. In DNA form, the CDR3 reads TGTGCCAGCAGCCGACAGGGGGAGGCTGGAAACACCATATATTTT.

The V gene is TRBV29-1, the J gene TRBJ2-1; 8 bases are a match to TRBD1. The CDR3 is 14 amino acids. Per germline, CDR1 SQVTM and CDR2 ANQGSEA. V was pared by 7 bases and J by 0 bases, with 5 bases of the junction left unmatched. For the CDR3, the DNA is TGCAGCGCTGGGACAGGAGACTCCTACAATGAGCAGTTCTTC. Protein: CSAGTGDSYNEQFF.

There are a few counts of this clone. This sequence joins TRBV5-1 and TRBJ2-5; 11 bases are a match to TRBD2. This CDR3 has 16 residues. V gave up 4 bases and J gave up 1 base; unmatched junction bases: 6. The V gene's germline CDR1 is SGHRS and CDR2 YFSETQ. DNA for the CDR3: TGCGCCAGCAGCCCGGGGACTAGCGGAACCCAAGAGACCCAGTACTTC. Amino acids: CASSPGTSGTQETQYF.

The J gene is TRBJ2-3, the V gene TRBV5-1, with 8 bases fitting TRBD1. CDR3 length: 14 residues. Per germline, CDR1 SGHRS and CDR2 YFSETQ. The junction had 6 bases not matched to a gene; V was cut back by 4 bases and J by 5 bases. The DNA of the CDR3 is TGCGCCAGCAGCCCCGGACAGGGTGAAGATACGCAGTATTTT. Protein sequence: CASSPGQGEDTQYF.

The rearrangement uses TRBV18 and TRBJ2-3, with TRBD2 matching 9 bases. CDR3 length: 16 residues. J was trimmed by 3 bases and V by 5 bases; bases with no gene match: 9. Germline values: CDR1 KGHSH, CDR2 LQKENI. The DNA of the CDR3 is TGTGCCAGCTCATGGGCGTCGACTAGCGGAACAGATACGCAGTATTTT. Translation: CASSWASTSGTDTQYF.

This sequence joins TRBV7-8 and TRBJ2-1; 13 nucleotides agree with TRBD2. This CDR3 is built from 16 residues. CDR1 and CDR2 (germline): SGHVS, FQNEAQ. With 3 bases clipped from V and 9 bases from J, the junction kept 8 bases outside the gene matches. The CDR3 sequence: CASSLKGLAGYSEQFF. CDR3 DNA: TGTGCCAGCAGCTTGAAGGGACTAGCGGGATATAGTGAGCAGTTCTTC.

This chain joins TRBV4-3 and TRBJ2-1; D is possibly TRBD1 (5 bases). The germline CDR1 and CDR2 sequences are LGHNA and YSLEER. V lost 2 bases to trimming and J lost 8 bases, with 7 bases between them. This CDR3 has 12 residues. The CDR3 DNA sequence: TGCGCCAGCAGCCAATTAGGGGATGAGCAGTTCTTC. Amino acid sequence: CASSQLGDEQFF.

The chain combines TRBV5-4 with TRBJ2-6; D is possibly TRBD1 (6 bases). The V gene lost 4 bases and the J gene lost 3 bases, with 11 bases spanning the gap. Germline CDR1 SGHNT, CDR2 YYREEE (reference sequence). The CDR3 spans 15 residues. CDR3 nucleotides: TGTGCCAGCAGCCCCAGGGGTGTTGGGGCCAACGTCCTGACTTTC. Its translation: CASSPRGVGANVLTF.

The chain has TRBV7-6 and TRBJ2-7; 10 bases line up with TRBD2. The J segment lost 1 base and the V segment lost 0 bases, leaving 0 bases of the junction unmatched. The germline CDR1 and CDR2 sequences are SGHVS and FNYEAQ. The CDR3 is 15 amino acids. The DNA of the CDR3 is TGTGCCAGCAGCTTAGCTAGCGGGAGGTCCTACGAGCAGTACTTC. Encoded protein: CASSLASGRSYEQYF.

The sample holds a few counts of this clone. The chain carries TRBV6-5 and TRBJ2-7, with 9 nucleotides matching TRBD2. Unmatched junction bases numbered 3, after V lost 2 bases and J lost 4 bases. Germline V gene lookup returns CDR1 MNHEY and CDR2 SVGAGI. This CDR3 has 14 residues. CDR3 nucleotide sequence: TGTGCCAGCAGTTACGGCGGGAGGGGGTACGAGCAGTACTTC. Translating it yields CASSYGGRGYEQYF.

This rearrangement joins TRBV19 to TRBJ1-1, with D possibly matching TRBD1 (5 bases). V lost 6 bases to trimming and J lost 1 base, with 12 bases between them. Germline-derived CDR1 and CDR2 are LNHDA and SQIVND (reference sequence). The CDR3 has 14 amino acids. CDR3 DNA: TGTGCCAGTAGCCCAGGGCGCTGGAACACTGAAGCTTTCTTT. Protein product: CASSPGRWNTEAFF.

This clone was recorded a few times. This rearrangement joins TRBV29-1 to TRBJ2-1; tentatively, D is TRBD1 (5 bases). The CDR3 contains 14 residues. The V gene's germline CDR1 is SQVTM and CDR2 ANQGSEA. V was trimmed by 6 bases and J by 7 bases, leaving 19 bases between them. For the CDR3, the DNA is TGCAGCGTCCAGGGTGTTTTGGCCGTGAATGAGCAGTTCTTC. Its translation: CSVQGVLAVNEQFF.

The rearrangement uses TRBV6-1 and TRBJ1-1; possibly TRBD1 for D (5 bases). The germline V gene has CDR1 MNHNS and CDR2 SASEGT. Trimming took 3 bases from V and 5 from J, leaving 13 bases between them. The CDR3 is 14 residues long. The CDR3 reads CASSEGKGLTEAFF. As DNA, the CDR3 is TGTGCCAGCAGTGAGGGGAAGGGGTTGACTGAAGCTTTCTTT.

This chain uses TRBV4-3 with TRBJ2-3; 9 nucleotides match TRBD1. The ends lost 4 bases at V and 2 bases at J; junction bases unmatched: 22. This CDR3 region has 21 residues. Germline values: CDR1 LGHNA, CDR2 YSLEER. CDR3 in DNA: TGCGCCAGCAGCCCAAGCAGAGGACAGGGGATCAGAAGGACTGTCACAGATACGCAGTATTTT. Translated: CASSPSRGQGIRRTVTDTQYF.

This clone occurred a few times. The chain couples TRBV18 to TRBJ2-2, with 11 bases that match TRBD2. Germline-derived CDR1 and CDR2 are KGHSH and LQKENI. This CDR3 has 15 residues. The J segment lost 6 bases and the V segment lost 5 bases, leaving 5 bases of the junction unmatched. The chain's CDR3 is CASSELAGVAGELFF. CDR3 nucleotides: TGTGCCAGCTCAGAACTAGCGGGAGTCGCCGGGGAGCTGTTTTTT. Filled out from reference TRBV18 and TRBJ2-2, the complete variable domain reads NAGVMQNPRHLVRRRGQEARLRCSPMKGHSHVYWYRQLPEEGLKFMVYLQKENIIDESGMPKERFSAEFPKEGPSILRIQQVVRGDSAAYFCASSELAGVAGELFFGEGSRLTVL.